These T cell receptor beta chains were read from a single sample in a study of T cells in Graves' hyperthyroidism and ophthalmopathy. TCRdb itself ran the multiplex PCR reads through MiXCR, one entry per CDR3 protein. The sample has about 400,000 distinct CDR3 sequences, 15% to 18% seen once. Input material: blood. These receptors originate from a woman between 18 and 29 years old with Graves' hyperthyroidism. Each CDR3 is given with its conserved first and last residue. Each record gives: J gene, clone size, V gene, D gene, CDR3 protein, CDR3 DNA. D genes are given only for firm matches. The listing skips clone size in some rows; elsewhere it reads once, few, many or a size class.

J gene: TRBJ2-7; clone size: few; V gene: TRBV7-9; D gene: -; CDR3 protein: CASSSRGNRGRGEQYF; CDR3 DNA: TGTGCCAGCAGCTCGCGGGGCAACAGGGGGAGGGGGGAGCAGTACTTC
J gene: TRBJ1-2; clone size: many; V gene: TRBV20-1; D gene: -; CDR3 protein: CSALRRQLSNYGYTF; CDR3 DNA: TGCAGTGCTCTCCGTAGACAGCTTTCAAACTATGGCTACACCTTC
J gene: TRBJ2-2; clone size: -; V gene: TRBV6-1; D gene: TRBD1; CDR3 protein: CASRQGHNTGELFF; CDR3 DNA: TGTGCCAGCCGACAGGGGCACAACACCGGGGAGCTGTTTTTT
J gene: TRBJ1-1; clone size: many; V gene: TRBV3-1; D gene: -; CDR3 protein: CASSHLGVNTEAFF; CDR3 DNA: TGTGCCAGCAGCCATCTAGGGGTGAACACTGAAGCTTTCTTT
J gene: TRBJ2-5; clone size: many; V gene: TRBV6-4; D gene: -; CDR3 protein: CASSDSRLQETQYF; CDR3 DNA: TGTGCCAGCAGTGACTCTAGGTTACAAGAGACCCAGTACTTC
J gene: TRBJ2-2; clone size: -; V gene: TRBV7-3; D gene: TRBD1; CDR3 protein: CASSLDRGRSELFF; CDR3 DNA: TGTGCCAGCAGCTTAGACAGGGGGCGGTCGGAGCTGTTTTTT
J gene: TRBJ2-5; clone size: once; V gene: TRBV5-5; D gene: -; CDR3 protein: CASRPSGGGEETQYF; CDR3 DNA: TGTGCCAGCCGTCCGAGCGGAGGAGGGGAGGAGACCCAGTACTTC
J gene: TRBJ2-1; clone size: many; V gene: TRBV2; D gene: TRBD1; CDR3 protein: CASRSGTALYNEQFF; CDR3 DNA: TGTGCCAGCCGGTCCGGGACAGCTTTATACAATGAGCAGTTCTTC
J gene: TRBJ1-1; clone size: many; V gene: TRBV3-1; D gene: -; CDR3 protein: CASSQRRNTEAFF; CDR3 DNA: TGTGCCAGCAGCCAACGCAGGAACACTGAAGCTTTCTTT
J gene: TRBJ2-3; clone size: many; V gene: TRBV9; D gene: -; CDR3 protein: CASSVVGGGRSDTQYF; CDR3 DNA: TGTGCCAGCAGCGTAGTAGGGGGCGGGAGATCAGATACGCAGTATTTT
J gene: TRBJ2-3; clone size: many; V gene: TRBV5-6; D gene: -; CDR3 protein: CASSYDRASTDTQYF; CDR3 DNA: TGTGCCAGCAGCTATGATCGTGCTAGCACAGATACGCAGTATTTT
J gene: TRBJ1-5; clone size: -; V gene: TRBV12-5; D gene: -; CDR3 protein: CASATDRGNQPQHF; CDR3 DNA: TGTGCTAGTGCCACGGACCGAGGCAATCAGCCCCAGCATTTT
J gene: TRBJ2-5; clone size: many; V gene: TRBV2; D gene: -; CDR3 protein: CASSERAYQETQYF; CDR3 DNA: TGTGCCAGCAGTGAAAGGGCATACCAAGAGACCCAGTACTTC
J gene: TRBJ2-4; clone size: many; V gene: TRBV11-2; D gene: TRBD2; CDR3 protein: CASSPGGSGVAKNIQYF; CDR3 DNA: TGTGCCAGCAGCCCTGGGGGAAGCGGGGTAGCCAAAAACATTCAGTACTTC
J gene: TRBJ1-3; clone size: many; V gene: TRBV9; D gene: TRBD1; CDR3 protein: CASSAGDRVFGNTIYF; CDR3 DNA: TGTGCCAGCAGCGCAGGGGACAGGGTGTTTGGAAACACCATATATTTT
J gene: TRBJ1-1; clone size: many; V gene: TRBV30; D gene: -; CDR3 protein: CAWSAGGRRADTEAFF; CDR3 DNA: TGTGCCTGGAGTGCTGGGGGGCGCAGAGCTGACACTGAAGCTTTCTTT
J gene: TRBJ2-5; clone size: many; V gene: TRBV12-5; D gene: -; CDR3 protein: CASGVPGHLETQYF; CDR3 DNA: TGTGCTAGTGGGGTACCGGGACATCTAGAGACCCAGTACTTC
J gene: TRBJ2-1; clone size: few; V gene: TRBV29-1; D gene: -; CDR3 protein: CSGGPGATYNEQFF; CDR3 DNA: TGCAGCGGCGGACCGGGAGCCACCTACAATGAGCAGTTCTTC
J gene: TRBJ2-1; clone size: -; V gene: TRBV19; D gene: -; CDR3 protein: CASSIRGSWNEQFF; CDR3 DNA: TGTGCCAGTAGTATTCGGGGGAGTTGGAATGAGCAGTTCTTC
J gene: TRBJ1-4; clone size: many; V gene: TRBV5-1; D gene: -; CDR3 protein: CASRSRQGDNEKLFF; CDR3 DNA: TGCGCCAGCCGCTCGCGGCAGGGTGACAATGAAAAACTGTTTTTT
J gene: TRBJ2-3; clone size: many; V gene: TRBV2; D gene: TRBD2; CDR3 protein: CASSGEGFDTQYF; CDR3 DNA: TGTGCCAGCAGTGGGGAGGGGTTTGATACGCAGTATTTT
J gene: TRBJ1-1; clone size: many; V gene: TRBV10-2; D gene: -; CDR3 protein: CASSGAIDTEAFF; CDR3 DNA: TGCGCCAGCTCTGGGGCTATTGACACTGAAGCTTTCTTT
J gene: TRBJ2-7; clone size: many; V gene: TRBV3-1; D gene: TRBD2; CDR3 protein: CASSQELAGAYEQYF; CDR3 DNA: TGTGCCAGCAGCCAAGAACTAGCGGGGGCCTACGAGCAGTACTTC
J gene: TRBJ2-5; clone size: many; V gene: TRBV3-1; D gene: -; CDR3 protein: CASSQIVLGTQYF; CDR3 DNA: TGTGCCAGCAGCCAAATCGTATTGGGGACCCAGTACTTC
J gene: TRBJ2-3; clone size: many; V gene: TRBV5-1; D gene: -; CDR3 protein: CASSLGYDRRTDTQYF; CDR3 DNA: TGCGCCAGCAGCTTAGGGTACGACAGACGCACAGATACGCAGTATTTT
J gene: TRBJ1-2; clone size: many; V gene: TRBV10-3; D gene: -; CDR3 protein: CAIFAGGYTF; CDR3 DNA: TGTGCCATCTTTGCTGGTGGCTACACCTTC
J gene: TRBJ2-2; clone size: many; V gene: TRBV3-1; D gene: -; CDR3 protein: CASSLGRETGELFF; CDR3 DNA: TGTGCCAGCAGTCTCGGCCGGGAGACCGGGGAGCTGTTTTTT
J gene: TRBJ1-1; clone size: many; V gene: TRBV7-8; D gene: -; CDR3 protein: CASSFNGQLNTEAFF; CDR3 DNA: TGTGCCAGCAGCTTCAATGGACAGCTGAACACTGAAGCTTTCTTT
J gene: TRBJ2-3; clone size: -; V gene: TRBV19; D gene: -; CDR3 protein: CASNPGTAGPDTQYF; CDR3 DNA: TGTGCCAGTAACCCCGGGACAGCGGGTCCAGATACGCAGTATTTT
J gene: TRBJ2-7; clone size: many; V gene: TRBV7-9; D gene: TRBD2; CDR3 protein: CASSSGGTEQYF; CDR3 DNA: TGTGCCAGCAGCTCGGGGGGGACGGAGCAGTACTTC
J gene: TRBJ2-3; clone size: many; V gene: TRBV4-1; D gene: TRBD2; CDR3 protein: CASSQAGLAGDYTDTQYF; CDR3 DNA: TGCGCCAGCAGCCAAGCGGGACTAGCGGGGGATTACACAGATACGCAGTATTTT
J gene: TRBJ1-5; clone size: -; V gene: TRBV20-1; D gene: TRBD1; CDR3 protein: CSAKQGTLSDQPQHF; CDR3 DNA: TGCAGTGCGAAACAGGGGACCCTTTCGGATCAGCCCCAGCATTTT
J gene: TRBJ2-5; clone size: many; V gene: TRBV4-1; D gene: -; CDR3 protein: CASSQEAGVGETQYF; CDR3 DNA: TGCGCCAGCAGCCAAGAGGCAGGGGTTGGAGAGACCCAGTACTTC